This T cell receptor (beta chain) derives from a study of PD-L1 blockade in urothelial cancer. On the study more broadly: Previous chemotherapy exposure amounted to 0 to 3 regimens for patients.

The authors spiked synthetic TCR analog templates into each PCR. Assay used: immunoSEQ multiplex PCR; TCRdb lists only in-frame clones, some missing. The sample consists of around 30,000 clones, about 90% of them appearing once. V gave up 1 base and J gave up 4 bases, with 8 bases separating them. Germline lookup yields CDR1 SQVTM and CDR2 ANQGSEA. This CDR3 contains 13 residues. The chain uses TRBV29-1 and TRBJ2-1, with a tentative D call TRBD1 (5 bases). The TCR was taken from a man aged 45-60 years with urothelial cancer. The material sequenced was PBMCs, taken around atezolizumab (anti-PD-L1) treatment. CDR3: CSVEVAGYNEQFF. Written as DNA, the CDR3 is TGCAGCGTTGAAGTGGCAGGGTACAATGAGCAGTTCTTC.